A single T cell receptor beta chain is shown here with its context. The antigen is unknown. This specimen belongs to a study of blood T cells in healthy people across ages. From germline, CDR1 is DFQATT and CDR2 SNEGSKA (reference sequence). With V trimmed by 6 bases and J by 6 bases, 3 bases remained unmatched. The CDR3 sequence is 12 residues long. With a J-beta primer mix and a sample-barcoded 5' primer, a second PCR ran about 6 to 11 cycles. TCRdb re-analysed the 5' RACE reads in MiXCR, keeping a single row per CDR3 protein. The data show hundreds of thousands of distinct CDR3 sequences, about 42% seen once. Study conclusions and caveats: The long-lived group displayed more naive CD4+ cells, plus higher diversity, than the aged donors did.

Staff drew 9 to 10 milliliters of peripheral blood from each donor. V usage is TRBV20-1 and J usage is TRBJ2-1; 9 bases agree with TRBD1. The receptor was derived from a woman aged 55-69 years in good health. Sequencing was performed on blood. DNA for the CDR3: TGCAGTGCAGAGGGACAGGGCAATGAGCAGTTCTTC. Translating gives CSAEGQGNEQFF.